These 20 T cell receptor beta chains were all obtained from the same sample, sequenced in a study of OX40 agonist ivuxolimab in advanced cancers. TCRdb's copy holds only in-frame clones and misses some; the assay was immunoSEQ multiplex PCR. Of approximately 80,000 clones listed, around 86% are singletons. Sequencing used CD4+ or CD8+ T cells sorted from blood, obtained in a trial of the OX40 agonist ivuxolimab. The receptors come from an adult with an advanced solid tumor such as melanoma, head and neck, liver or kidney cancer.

The CDR3 DNA reads TGCGCCAGCAGTGAGAGGTGGGGACCCTACAATGAGCAGTTCTTC. Protein product: CASSERWGPYNEQFF. The chain joins TRBV10-1 to TRBJ2-1; TRBD1 or TRBD2 may be the D gene (5 bases each). V dropped 2 bases and J dropped 2 bases, with 10 bases sitting between them. CDR3 length equals 15 residues. The V gene's germline CDR1 is WNHNN and CDR2 SYGVQD (reference sequence).

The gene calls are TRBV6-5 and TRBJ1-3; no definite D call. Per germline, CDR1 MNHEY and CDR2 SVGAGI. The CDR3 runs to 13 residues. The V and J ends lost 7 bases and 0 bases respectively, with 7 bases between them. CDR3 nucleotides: TGTGCCAGCACCCGAGCCTCTGGAAACACCATATATTTT. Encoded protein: CASTRASGNTIYF.

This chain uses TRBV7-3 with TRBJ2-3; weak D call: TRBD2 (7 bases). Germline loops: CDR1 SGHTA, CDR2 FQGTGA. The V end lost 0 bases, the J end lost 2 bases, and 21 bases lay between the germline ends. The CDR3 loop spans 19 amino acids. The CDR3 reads CASSLTGPGGGGVTDTQYF. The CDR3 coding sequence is TGTGCCAGCAGCTTAACCGGTCCTGGTGGAGGGGGGGTCACAGATACGCAGTATTTT.

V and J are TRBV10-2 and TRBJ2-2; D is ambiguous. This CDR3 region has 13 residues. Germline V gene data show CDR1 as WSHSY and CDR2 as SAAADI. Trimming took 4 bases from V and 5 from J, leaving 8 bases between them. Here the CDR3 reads CASSVAATGELFF. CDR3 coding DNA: TGCGCCAGCAGTGTGGCCGCTACCGGGGAGCTGTTTTTT.

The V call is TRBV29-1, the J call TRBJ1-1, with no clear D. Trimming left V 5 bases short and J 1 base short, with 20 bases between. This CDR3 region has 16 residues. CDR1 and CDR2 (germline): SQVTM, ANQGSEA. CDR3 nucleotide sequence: TGCAGCGTTCCTATTATTCGTGGTGGATGGAACACTGAAGCTTTCTTT. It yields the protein CSVPIIRGGWNTEAFF.

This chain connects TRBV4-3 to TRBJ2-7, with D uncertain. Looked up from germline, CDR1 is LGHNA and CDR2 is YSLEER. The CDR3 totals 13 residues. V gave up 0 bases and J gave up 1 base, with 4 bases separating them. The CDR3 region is CASSQDRSYEQYF. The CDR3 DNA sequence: TGCGCCAGCAGCCAAGACAGATCCTACGAGCAGTACTTC.

As DNA, the CDR3 is TGTGCCAGCAGCGAATCATGGACCCCGGGCTTGGATGAGCAGTTCTTC. It translates to CASSESWTPGLDEQFF. This rearrangement joins TRBV9 to TRBJ2-1; D gene ambiguous. V was cut by 3 bases and J by 8 bases, with 21 bases left in between. The CDR3 has 16 amino acids. Germline assignment: CDR1 SGDLS and CDR2 YYNGEE.

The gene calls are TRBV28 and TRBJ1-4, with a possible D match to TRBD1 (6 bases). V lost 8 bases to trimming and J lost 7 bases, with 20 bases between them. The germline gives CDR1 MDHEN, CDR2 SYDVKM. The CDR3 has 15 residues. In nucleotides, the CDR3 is TGTGCCAGCGGGGGGGGCAGCAACAGGCGTGAAAAACTGTTTTTT. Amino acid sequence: CASGGGSNRREKLFF.

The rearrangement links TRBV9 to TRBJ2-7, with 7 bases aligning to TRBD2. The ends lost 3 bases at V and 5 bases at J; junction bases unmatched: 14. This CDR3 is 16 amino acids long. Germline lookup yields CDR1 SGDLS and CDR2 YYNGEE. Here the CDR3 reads CASSAGWGRDRHEQYF. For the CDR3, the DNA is TGTGCCAGCAGCGCCGGTTGGGGGAGGGATCGGCACGAGCAGTACTTC.

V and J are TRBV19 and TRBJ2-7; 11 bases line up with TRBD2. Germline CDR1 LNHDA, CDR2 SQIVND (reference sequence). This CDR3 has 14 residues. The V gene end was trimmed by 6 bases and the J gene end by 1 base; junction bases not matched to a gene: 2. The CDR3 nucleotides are TGTGCCAGTAGGACTAGCGGGAAGTCCTACGAGCAGTACTTC. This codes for CASRTSGKSYEQYF. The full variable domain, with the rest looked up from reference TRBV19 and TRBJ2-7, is DGGITQSPKYLFRKEGQNVTLSCEQNLNHDAMYWYRQDPGQGLRLIYYSQIVNDFQKGDIAEGYSVSREKKESFPLTVTSAQKNPTAFYLCASRTSGKSYEQYFGPGTRLTVT.

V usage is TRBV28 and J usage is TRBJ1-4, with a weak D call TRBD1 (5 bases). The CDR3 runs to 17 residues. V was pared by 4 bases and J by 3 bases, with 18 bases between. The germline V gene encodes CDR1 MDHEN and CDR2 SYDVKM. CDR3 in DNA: TGTGCCAGCAGTTCGGGGTCCCTGTGGGGCTCTAATGAAAAACTGTTTTTT. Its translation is CASSSGSLWGSNEKLFF.

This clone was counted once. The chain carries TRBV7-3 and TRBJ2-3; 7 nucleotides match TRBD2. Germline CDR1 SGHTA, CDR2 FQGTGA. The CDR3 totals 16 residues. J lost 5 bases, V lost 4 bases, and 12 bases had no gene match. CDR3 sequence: CASSSRPRGSGDTQYF. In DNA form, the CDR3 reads TGTGCCAGCAGCTCTCGCCCCCGCGGGAGCGGAGATACGCAGTATTTT.

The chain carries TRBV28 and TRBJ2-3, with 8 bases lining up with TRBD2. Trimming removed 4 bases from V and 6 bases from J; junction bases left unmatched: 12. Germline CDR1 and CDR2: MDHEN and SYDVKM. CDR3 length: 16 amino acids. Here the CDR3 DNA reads TGTGCCAGCAGTTACGGGGAGCGGGAGTCACGGGATACGCAGTATTTT. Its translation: CASSYGERESRDTQYF.

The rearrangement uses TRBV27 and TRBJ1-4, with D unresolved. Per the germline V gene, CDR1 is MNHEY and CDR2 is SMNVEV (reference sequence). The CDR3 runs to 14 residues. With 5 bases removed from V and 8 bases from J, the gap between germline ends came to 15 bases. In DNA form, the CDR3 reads TGTGCCAGCAGTCCCCGGGTAAAGGGCGAAAAACTGTTTTTT. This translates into CASSPRVKGEKLFF. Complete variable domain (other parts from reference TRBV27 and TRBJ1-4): EAQVTQNPRYLITVTGKKLTVTCSQNMNHEYMSWYRQDPGLGLRQIYYSMNVEVTDKGDVPEGYKVSRKEKRNFPLILESPSPNQTSLYFCASSPRVKGEKLFFGSGTQLSVL.

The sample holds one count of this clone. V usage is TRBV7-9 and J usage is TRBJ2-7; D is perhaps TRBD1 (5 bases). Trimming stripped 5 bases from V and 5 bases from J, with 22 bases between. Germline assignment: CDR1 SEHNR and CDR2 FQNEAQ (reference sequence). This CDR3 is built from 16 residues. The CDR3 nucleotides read TGTGCCAGCAGCCACACGATAATAGTTACAGGTGACGAGCAGTACTTC. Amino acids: CASSHTIIVTGDEQYF.

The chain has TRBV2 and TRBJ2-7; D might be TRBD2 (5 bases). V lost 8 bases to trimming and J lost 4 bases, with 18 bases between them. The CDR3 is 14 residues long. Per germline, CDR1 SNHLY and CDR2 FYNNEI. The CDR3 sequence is CASGGQVTPYEQYF. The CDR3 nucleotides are TGTGCCAGCGGAGGCCAGGTGACACCTTACGAGCAGTACTTC.

CDR3: CASRDTLSNQPQHF. CDR3 nucleotides: TGTGCCAGCAGGGACACCCTAAGCAATCAGCCCCAGCATTTT. The rearrangement uses TRBV6-5 and TRBJ1-5; a weak D match, TRBD1 (5 bases). V shed 6 bases and J shed 1 base, with 10 bases lying between them. In germline, CDR1 is MNHEY, CDR2 SVGAGI. The CDR3 totals 14 residues.

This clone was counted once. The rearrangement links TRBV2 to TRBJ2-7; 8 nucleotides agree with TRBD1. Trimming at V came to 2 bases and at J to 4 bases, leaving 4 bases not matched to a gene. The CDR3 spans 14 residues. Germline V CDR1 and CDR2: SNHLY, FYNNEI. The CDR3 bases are TGTGCCAGCAGTGAAAGGACAGGGAGTTACGAGCAGTACTTC. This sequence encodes CASSERTGSYEQYF.

As DNA, the CDR3 is TGCAGCGTTGGGAGACAAGAAGAGACCCAGTACTTC. It is translated as CSVGRQEETQYF. V usage is TRBV29-1 and J usage is TRBJ2-5, with D unclear. The CDR3 covers 12 residues. Germline loops: CDR1 SQVTM, CDR2 ANQGSEA. V gave up 4 bases and J gave up 3 bases, with 9 bases separating them.

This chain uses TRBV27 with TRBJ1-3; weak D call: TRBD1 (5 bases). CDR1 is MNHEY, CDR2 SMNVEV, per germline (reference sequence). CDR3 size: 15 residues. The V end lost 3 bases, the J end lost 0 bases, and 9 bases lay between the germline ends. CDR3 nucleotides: TGTGCCAGCAGTTTGGAGGGGAGCTCTGGAAACACCATATATTTT. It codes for CASSLEGSSGNTIYF.